The 31 T cell receptor beta chains below come from one sample, sequenced in a study of cytomegalovirus exposure and HLA in healthy donors. Assay: immunoSEQ multiplex PCR; the TCRdb copy retains only in-frame clones and omits some. The sample consists of 150,000 or so clones, about 87% of them appearing once. Sequences were obtained from PBMCs. All receptors derive from a woman in her 30s in good health and CMV-seropositive.

The chain has TRBV5-1 and TRBJ2-7; 7 nucleotides line up with TRBD1. Germline loops: CDR1 SGHRS, CDR2 YFSETQ. The CDR3 is made up of 14 amino acids. The ends lost 5 bases at V and 0 bases at J; junction bases unmatched: 5. The CDR3 sequence: CASREQGISYEQYF. In DNA, the CDR3 is TGCGCCAGCAGGGAACAGGGGATCTCCTACGAGCAGTACTTC. Combining the CDR3 with reference TRBV5-1 and TRBJ2-7 gives the whole variable domain KAGVTQTPRYLIKTRGQQVTLSCSPISGHRSVSWYQQTPGQGLQFLFEYFSETQRNKGNFPGRFSGRQFSNSRSEMNVSTLELGDSALYLCASREQGISYEQYFGPGTRLTVT.

This sequence joins TRBV7-9 and TRBJ2-1, with 11 bases aligning to TRBD2. Germline V lookup: CDR1 SEHNR, CDR2 FQNEAQ (reference sequence). This CDR3 is built from 17 residues. V was pared by 4 bases and J by 4 bases, with 9 bases of the junction left unmatched. The CDR3 loop is CASSSPPTSGSYNEQFF. As DNA, the CDR3 is TGTGCCAGCAGCTCACCTCCCACTAGCGGGAGTTACAATGAGCAGTTCTTC. Variable domain in full (rest from reference TRBV7-9 and TRBJ2-1): DTGVSQNPRHKITKRGQNVTFRCDPISEHNRLYWYRQTLGQGPEFLTYFQNEAQLEKSRLLSDRFSAERPKGSFSTLEIQRTEQGDSAMYLCASSSPPTSGSYNEQFFGPGTRLTVL.

The rearrangement joins TRBV5-1 to TRBJ2-1; no clear D gene. CDR1 and CDR2 from the germline V gene are SGHRS and YFSETQ. This CDR3 spans 18 amino acids. V lost 2 bases and J 0 bases, leaving 18 bases between the germline ends. CDR3 in amino acids: CASSFIELQRSSYNEQFF. In DNA form, the CDR3 reads TGCGCCAGCAGCTTTATCGAACTACAAAGGAGCTCCTACAATGAGCAGTTCTTC.

The genes are TRBV9 and TRBJ1-6, with 8 bases fitting TRBD1. The CDR3 length is 14 residues. V gave up 1 base and J gave up 6 bases; unmatched junction bases: 0. Germline values: CDR1 SGDLS, CDR2 YYNGEE. The CDR3 here is CASSVTGGNSPLHF. DNA for the CDR3: TGTGCCAGCAGCGTAACAGGGGGTAATTCACCCCTCCACTTT.

The rearrangement joins TRBV27 to TRBJ2-7; perhaps TRBD2 as D (6 bases). Trimming stripped 4 bases from V and 6 bases from J, with 10 bases between. The CDR3 is made up of 12 amino acids. CDR1 is MNHEY, CDR2 SMNVEV, per germline (reference sequence). CDR3 protein: CASSSGESEQYF. The DNA for the CDR3 is TGTGCCAGCAGTTCGGGGGAAAGCGAGCAGTACTTC.

The V call is TRBV5-1, the J call TRBJ2-3; D may be TRBD1 (6 bases). Per germline, CDR1 SGHRS and CDR2 YFSETQ. Trimming took off 0 bases at V and 2 bases at J, with 13 bases between the two ends. The CDR3 runs 16 residues. The CDR3 nucleotides are TGCGCCAGCAGCTTGGAGTGGGGACACCCCACAGATACGCAGTATTTT. Translating gives CASSLEWGHPTDTQYF.

The rearrangement uses TRBV5-6 and TRBJ1-2; D is possibly TRBD1 (5 bases). Germline CDR1 is SGHDT and CDR2 is YYEEEE. Deletions cut 0 bases from V and 8 bases from J, with 11 bases between. This CDR3 spans 13 amino acids. The CDR3 protein is CASSLGRVGGYTF. Here the CDR3 DNA reads TGTGCCAGCAGCTTGGGCAGGGTGGGAGGCTACACCTTC.

The chain has TRBV28 and TRBJ2-3; the match to TRBD2 covers 10 bases. CDR3 length: 16 residues. CDR1 is MDHEN and CDR2 is SYDVKM in the germline V gene. Trimming took 4 bases from V and 0 from J; bases not matched to a gene: 4. CDR3 protein: CASSSRTSGSTDTQYF. CDR3 in DNA: TGTGCCAGCAGTTCAAGGACTAGCGGAAGCACAGATACGCAGTATTTT.

This clone turned up a few times. The chain joins TRBV27 to TRBJ2-7; perhaps TRBD1 as D (5 bases). The CDR3 spans 13 residues. With 0 bases removed from V and 3 bases from J, the gap between germline ends came to 6 bases. CDR1 and CDR2 from the germline V gene are MNHEY and SMNVEV (reference sequence). CDR3 sequence reads: CASSLSQGYEQYF. CDR3 coding DNA: TGTGCCAGCAGTTTATCCCAGGGCTACGAGCAGTACTTC.

V is TRBV6-1 and J is TRBJ2-3; D is ambiguous. The CDR3 loop spans 16 amino acids. Germline-derived CDR1 and CDR2 are MNHNS and SASEGT. Deletions cut 0 bases from V and 7 bases from J, with 17 bases between. CDR3 nucleotide sequence: TGTGCCAGCAGTGAAGCGCTTCCCACAGACCACTATACGCAGTATTTT. Protein: CASSEALPTDHYTQYF.

This clone was counted once. The V and J genes are TRBV2 and TRBJ2-7; 8 positions match TRBD1. Germline CDR1 and CDR2: SNHLY and FYNNEI. Trimming cost V 5 bases and J 4 bases; bases outside gene matches: 7. The CDR3 runs 14 residues. The CDR3 loop reads CASSPGQEIYEQYF. The CDR3 DNA reads as TGTGCCAGCAGTCCGGGACAGGAGATATACGAGCAGTACTTC.

This rearrangement joins TRBV5-4 to TRBJ2-3; no reliable D call. V lost 4 bases to trimming and J lost 5 bases, with 17 bases between them. Germline assignment: CDR1 SGHNT and CDR2 YYREEE (reference sequence). The CDR3 contains 15 residues. The CDR3: CASSPTKYEIDTQYF. The CDR3 DNA reads TGTGCCAGCAGCCCAACTAAATATGAGATAGATACGCAGTATTTT.

The chain combines TRBV5-1 with TRBJ1-6; D is undetermined. This CDR3 has 13 residues. Per germline, CDR1 SGHRS and CDR2 YFSETQ. V was trimmed by 1 base and J by 7 bases, leaving 6 bases between them. The CDR3 protein is CASSLQSNSPLHF. CDR3 DNA: TGCGCCAGCAGCTTGCAGTCAAATTCACCCCTCCACTTT.

The chain combines TRBV18 with TRBJ1-3; the D gene is possibly TRBD1 (5 bases). Germline CDR1 is KGHSH and CDR2 is LQKENI. The CDR3 length is 15 residues. V was clipped by 6 bases and J by 0 bases, with 12 bases between them. CDR3 sequence: CASSADSLSGNTIYF. DNA for the CDR3: TGTGCCAGCTCTGCCGACAGCCTCTCTGGAAACACCATATATTTT.

The CDR3 DNA follows: TGTGCCAGCACAAAAGGGGCCGGGGAGCTGTTTTTT. Its translation is CASTKGAGELFF. The chain employs TRBV25-1 and TRBJ2-2, with D perhaps TRBD1 (5 bases). Germline V gene lookup returns CDR1 MGHDK and CDR2 SYGVNS. This CDR3 has 12 amino acids. Trimming left V 7 bases short and J 6 bases short, with 9 bases between.

The chain links TRBV11-3 to TRBJ2-2; 8 bases fit TRBD2. Trimming cost V 2 bases and J 0 bases; bases outside gene matches: 11. CDR3 length: 19 residues. In germline, CDR1 is SGHNT, CDR2 YENEEA. CDR3 coding DNA: TGTGCCAGCAGCTTAAGCCTGGGGCGGGGACTAGCGAACACCGGGGAGCTGTTTTTT. Translated, it gives CASSLSLGRGLANTGELFF.

This clone was found a few times. Other nucleotide sequences from this sample produce the same CDR3. The chain recombines TRBV5-4 with TRBJ2-7; 9 bases line up with TRBD2. Germline loops: CDR1 SGHNT, CDR2 YYREEE (reference sequence). V gave up 4 bases and J gave up 2 bases; unmatched junction bases: 4. The CDR3 is 14 amino acids. The CDR3 DNA is TGTGCCAGCAGCCTGACTAGCGGCCCCTACGAGCAGTACTTC. Translated, it gives CASSLTSGPYEQYF.

This clone was found once. J is TRBJ2-5 and V is TRBV7-2; D not resolved. V lost 0 bases to trimming and J lost 4 bases, with 9 bases between them. CDR3 size: 14 residues. From germline, CDR1 is SGHTA and CDR2 FQGNSA. In DNA, the CDR3 is TGTGCCAGCAGCTTAGCGGGCCACGGAGAGACCCAGTACTTC. Encoded protein: CASSLAGHGETQYF.

The V gene is TRBV11-2, the J gene TRBJ1-4; a possible D gene is TRBD1 (6 bases). The CDR3 length is 16 residues. Germline CDR1 SGHAT, CDR2 FQNNGV. Trimming pared 2 bases from V and 8 bases from J, leaving 18 bases between. The CDR3 DNA is TGTGCCAGCAGCTTAATGATAGGGGGTTCGGGGGAAAAACTGTTTTTT. This gives the protein CASSLMIGGSGEKLFF.

The V call is TRBV29-1, the J call TRBJ1-4; D perhaps matches TRBD1 (6 bases). The germline V gene encodes CDR1 SQVTM and CDR2 ANQGSEA. V was trimmed by 3 bases and J by 7 bases, leaving 12 bases between them. The CDR3 covers 13 residues. This CDR3 is CSVDRGTGEKLFF. The DNA of the CDR3 is TGCAGCGTTGATAGGGGGACCGGTGAAAAACTGTTTTTT.

The chain has TRBV27 and TRBJ2-4; 11 nucleotides agree with TRBD2. The CDR3 length is 15 residues. The ends lost 6 bases at V and 9 bases at J; junction bases unmatched: 10. Per germline, CDR1 MNHEY and CDR2 SMNVEV (reference sequence). The CDR3 protein is CASSPTSGSLGIQYF. DNA of the CDR3: TGTGCCAGCAGCCCTACTAGCGGGAGCTTAGGCATTCAGTACTTC.

This clone showed up just once. The chain uses TRBV2 and TRBJ2-1, with 7 bases matching TRBD2. Germline V lookup: CDR1 SNHLY, CDR2 FYNNEI. CDR3 length: 15 amino acids. V dropped 7 bases and J dropped 2; count of bases not matched to a gene: 8. The CDR3, as DNA: TGTGCCAGCAATCGGGCGGGAGAGGCCTACAATGAGCAGTTCTTC. It specifies CASNRAGEAYNEQFF. The full variable domain, its missing parts supplied by reference TRBV2 and TRBJ2-1, is EPEVTQTPSHQVTQMGQEVILRCVPISNHLYFYWYRQILGQKVEFLVSFYNNEISEKSEIFDDQFSVERPDGSNFTLKIRSTKLEDSAMYFCASNRAGEAYNEQFFGPGTRLTVL.

The CDR3 bases are TGCGCCAGCAGCTTAGGGGCAGGTTTTAACACCGGGGAGCTGTTTTTT. Its protein product is CASSLGAGFNTGELFF. The rearrangement uses TRBV5-1 and TRBJ2-2, with D maybe TRBD1 (5 bases). In germline, CDR1 is SGHRS, CDR2 YFSETQ. This CDR3 is 16 amino acids long. The germline V and J ends were trimmed by 2 bases and 2 bases, with 13 bases remaining between them.

The chain links TRBV28 to TRBJ1-4; 7 nucleotides line up with TRBD1. CDR1 and CDR2 from the germline V gene are MDHEN and SYDVKM. V lost 6 bases and J lost 5; bases outside the gene matches: 12. This CDR3 region has 16 residues. DNA of the CDR3: TGTGCCAGCAGAAGTTTGACGGGACAGTCGAATGAAAAACTGTTTTTT. It is translated as CASRSLTGQSNEKLFF.

The chain recombines TRBV19 with TRBJ2-1; tentative D call: TRBD2 (5 bases). The CDR3 totals 11 residues. Per germline, CDR1 LNHDA and CDR2 SQIVND (reference sequence). V gave up 5 bases and J gave up 7 bases, with 6 bases separating them. CDR3 amino acids: CASSGRNEQFF. The CDR3, as DNA: TGTGCCAGTAGTGGGAGAAATGAGCAGTTCTTC.

The chain is built from TRBV6-5 and TRBJ2-7, with D tentatively TRBD1 (6 bases). The CDR3 is made up of 13 amino acids. Germline V CDR1 and CDR2: MNHEY, SVGAGI. V was trimmed by 2 bases and J by 4 bases, leaving 9 bases between them. The CDR3 DNA sequence: TGTGCCAGCAGTTACGGGGGCCAGTACGAGCAGTACTTC. It is translated as CASSYGGQYEQYF.

The chain uses TRBV4-1 and TRBJ2-1, with 7 positions matching TRBD1. The germline V gene has CDR1 MGHRA and CDR2 YSYEKL. The CDR3 length is 18 residues. Trimming removed 4 bases from V and 0 bases from J; junction bases left unmatched: 12. CDR3 bases: TGCGCCAGCAGCCCTCGGACAGGTTCTCCTAGCTCCTACAATGAGCAGTTCTTC. Its protein product is CASSPRTGSPSSYNEQFF.

The chain's CDR3 is CASSFWNGGEETQYF. The CDR3 coding sequence is TGCGCCAGCAGCTTCTGGAACGGAGGGGAAGAGACCCAGTACTTC. The rearrangement joins TRBV5-1 to TRBJ2-5; weak D call: TRBD2 (6 bases). Germline-derived CDR1 and CDR2 are SGHRS and YFSETQ. The CDR3 extends over 15 amino acids. V was trimmed by 2 bases and J by 3 bases, leaving 14 bases between them.

This chain uses TRBV5-6 with TRBJ2-3, with D possibly TRBD2 on 6 matching bases. Per the germline V gene, CDR1 is SGHDT and CDR2 is YYEEEE. Trimming stripped 0 bases from V and 1 base from J, with 15 bases between. The CDR3 has 17 amino acids. The CDR3 reads CASSLEVAGLGTDTQYF. CDR3 sequence (DNA): TGTGCCAGCAGCTTGGAAGTCGCGGGATTGGGCACAGATACGCAGTATTTT.

This sequence joins TRBV6-1 and TRBJ2-5, with D possibly TRBD1 on 5 matching bases. The V end lost 1 base, the J end lost 4 bases, and 13 bases lay between the germline ends. This CDR3 spans 15 amino acids. Germline V gives CDR1 MNHNS, CDR2 SASEGT. CDR3 in amino acids: CASSEEGWGRETQYF. DNA of the CDR3: TGTGCCAGCAGTGAAGAGGGGTGGGGCCGAGAGACCCAGTACTTC.

CDR3: CASSPGGRQGFGEKLFF. The DNA for the CDR3 is TGTGCCAGCAGCCCCGGGGGGAGGCAAGGATTCGGGGAAAAACTGTTTTTT. The chain carries TRBV7-8 and TRBJ1-4, with D perhaps matching TRBD1 (5 bases). This CDR3 region has 17 residues. CDR1 is SGHVS, CDR2 FQNEAQ, per germline. V lost 5 bases, J lost 8 bases, and 24 bases lay in between.